One sample yielded the 21 T cell receptor beta chains listed below, sequenced in a study of T-cell reconstitution after alpha-beta-depleted transplantation in children. TCRbeta library construction was performed incorporating unique molecular identifiers. TCRdb analysed the PCR reads with MiXCR anew, one entry per CDR3 protein. Of 250,000 to 300,000 distinct CDR3 sequences in the sample, over 9% are singletons; the top ten hold around 7.5%. The input for sequencing was PBMCs, taken before TCRalphabeta/CD19-depleted stem cell transplant. All receptors derive from a boy younger than two with acute myeloid leukemia, due to receive a stem cell transplant.

There are many counts of this clonotype. The rearrangement uses TRBV28 and TRBJ2-7, with 9 positions matching TRBD1. CDR1 is MDHEN, CDR2 SYDVKM, per germline. The CDR3 consists of 15 residues. J was trimmed by 5 bases and V by 7 bases; bases with no gene match: 12. DNA of the CDR3: TGTGCCAGCACCACCTGGGGGACAGGGAACCACGAGCAGTACTTC. This sequence encodes CASTTWGTGNHEQYF.

On this clonotype: A single base separates this from a much larger clone, so it may be a read error. The genes are TRBV4-2 and TRBJ1-5, with 7 bases aligning to TRBD1. V lost 3 bases to trimming and J lost 5 bases; unmatched junction nucleotides: 7. CDR1 is LGHNA, CDR2 YNFKEQ, per germline. This CDR3 is 15 amino acids long. The CDR3 nucleotides are TGTGCCAGCAGCCATGGGTGGACAGGTCATCAGCCCCAGCATTTT. Protein sequence: CASSHGWTGHQPQHF.

This chain links TRBV27 with TRBJ1-2; 7 bases agree with TRBD1. The germline V gene encodes CDR1 MNHEY and CDR2 SMNVEV (reference sequence). The V segment lost 6 bases and the J segment 4 bases; nucleotides outside the gene matches: 8. The CDR3 extends over 14 amino acids. The CDR3: CASSWTGFGYGYTF. DNA for the CDR3: TGTGCCAGCAGCTGGACAGGATTCGGCTATGGCTACACCTTC.

This clonotype was observed many times. This chain connects TRBV5-6 to TRBJ2-7; D remains unclear. Germline V gives CDR1 SGHDT, CDR2 YYEEEE. V gave up 2 bases and J gave up 2 bases, with 17 bases separating them. The length of the CDR3 is 16 residues. The CDR3 DNA follows: TGTGCCAGCAGCTTTCTCCCCGTTGGTGGGACCTACGAGCAGTACTTC. It translates to CASSFLPVGGTYEQYF.

In its sample, this clonotype was seen many times. The genes are TRBV9 and TRBJ2-3, with 8 bases lining up with TRBD1. This CDR3 spans 16 amino acids. Germline-derived CDR1 and CDR2 are SGDLS and YYNGEE. J lost 1 base, V lost 2 bases, and 6 bases had no gene match. CDR3: CASSVPTGACTDTQYF. The CDR3 coding sequence is TGTGCCAGCAGCGTTCCGACAGGGGCCTGCACAGATACGCAGTATTTT. The whole variable domain, remainder taken from reference TRBV9 and TRBJ2-3, is DSGVTQTPKHLITATGQRVTLRCSPRSGDLSVYWYQQSLDQGLQFLIQYYNGEERAKGNILERFSAQQFPDLHSELNLSSLELGDSALYFCASSVPTGACTDTQYFGPGTRLTVL.

This clonotype has just a few counts. The V and J genes are TRBV5-1 and TRBJ2-5; perhaps TRBD1 as D (5 bases). The CDR3 is 13 amino acids. Germline V CDR1 and CDR2: SGHRS, YFSETQ. V lost 4 bases and J lost 4, with 11 bases in between. The CDR3 coding sequence is TGCGCCAGCAGCAACCAGGGTGGAGAGACCCAGTACTTC. Its protein product is CASSNQGGETQYF.

This clonotype showed up just a few times. The chain has TRBV27 and TRBJ2-2; 8 bases fit TRBD2. This CDR3 comprises 17 residues. Germline CDR1 and CDR2: MNHEY and SMNVEV (reference sequence). V lost 3 bases to trimming and J lost 4 bases; unmatched junction nucleotides: 10. This CDR3 is CASSFSSGRLGTGELFF. CDR3 sequence (DNA): TGTGCCAGCAGTTTTTCCAGCGGGAGATTAGGCACCGGGGAGCTGTTTTTT.

This clonotype came up many times. The chain is built from TRBV7-2 and TRBJ2-1; 7 bases are shared with TRBD2. Trimming took 3 bases from V and 2 from J; bases not matched to a gene: 4. The CDR3 contains 15 residues. CDR1 SGHTA and CDR2 FQGNSA come from the germline V gene. In nucleotides, the CDR3 is TGTGCCAGCAGCTTGCTAGCGGAGGCCTACAATGAGCAGTTCTTC. Translation: CASSLLAEAYNEQFF.

The J gene is TRBJ1-1, the V gene TRBV20-1, with 8 bases fitting TRBD1. After removal of 6 bases from V and 4 bases from J, the junction contained 7 bases not matched to a gene. The CDR3 sequence is 13 residues long. Germline lookup yields CDR1 DFQATT and CDR2 SNEGSKA (reference sequence). The CDR3 loop is CSAPRQGLTEAFF. CDR3 nucleotides: TGCAGTGCCCCGAGACAGGGGCTCACTGAAGCTTTCTTT.

In its sample, this clonotype was seen many times. The chain joins TRBV12-3 or TRBV12-4 to TRBJ2-7, with 9 positions matching TRBD2. The length of the CDR3 is 15 residues. J gave up 2 bases and V 3 bases, and 5 bases lay outside the gene matches. The CDR3 sequence: CASSFLAGSTYEQYF. The DNA of the CDR3 is TGTGCCAGCAGTTTCCTAGCGGGATCCACCTACGAGCAGTACTTC.

This clonotype was seen at least ten times. The J gene is TRBJ2-5, the V gene TRBV21-1. TRBV21-1 is labeled a pseudogene. The CDR3 consists of 14 residues. This chain's CDR3 is CASSKDGTQETQYF. The CDR3 region has the DNA TGTGCCAGCAGCAAAGACGGCACACAAGAGACCCAGTACTTC.

This clonotype occurred many times. This chain uses TRBV28 with TRBJ1-3; TRBD1 matches at 9 bases. Germline CDR1 and CDR2: MDHEN and SYDVKM. The V segment lost 6 bases and the J segment 11 bases; nucleotides outside the gene matches: 8. The length of the CDR3 is 13 residues. Here the CDR3 DNA reads TGTGCCAGCAGGATCGGACAGGGGAAAGCCATATATTTT. As protein: CASRIGQGKAIYF.

In this sample, this clonotype turned up many times. V gene TRBV21-1 combines with J gene TRBJ2-3; the table's D gene call, TRBD1, was not cross checked with the DNA. TRBV21-1 constitutes a pseudogene. The CDR3 runs 13 residues. Here the CDR3 DNA reads TGTGCCAGCAGCAAAGGAGAAGGGGCCACGCAGTATTTT. Translated: CASSKGEGATQYF.

At least ten counts were recorded for this clonotype. The chain is built from TRBV20-1 and TRBJ1-2; D is perhaps TRBD1 (6 bases). The CDR3 is 14 amino acids. V was cut by 5 bases and J by 7 bases, with 20 bases left in between. Germline CDR1 reads DFQATT; CDR2 reads SNEGSKA (reference sequence). The chain's CDR3 is CSAHRARVSSGYTF. CDR3 DNA: TGCAGTGCTCACAGGGCCAGGGTTTCATCTGGCTACACCTTC.

Many counts were recorded for this clonotype. The rearrangement uses TRBV7-2 and TRBJ2-3; possibly TRBD2 for D (5 bases). The germline V gene encodes CDR1 SGHTA and CDR2 FQGNSA. This CDR3 contains 16 residues. V gave up 5 bases and J gave up 6 bases, with 21 bases separating them. The chain's CDR3 is CASSPKEALVKDTQYF. The CDR3 DNA sequence: TGTGCCAGCAGCCCAAAGGAAGCACTAGTCAAGGATACGCAGTATTTT.

This clonotype was seen at least ten times. The chain uses TRBV7-3 and TRBJ2-3; 9 bases fit TRBD2. The CDR3 is 17 residues long. The germline V gene encodes CDR1 SGHTA and CDR2 FQGTGA. V gave up 1 base and J gave up 3 bases; unmatched junction bases: 8. CDR3 sequence (DNA): TGTGCCAGCAGCTTAATGGGTTTAGCGGGAGAAACAGATACGCAGTATTTT. Its protein is CASSLMGLAGETDTQYF.

This clonotype has ten or more counts. The chain employs TRBV7-2 and TRBJ2-7, with 7 bases that match TRBD1. After removal of 0 bases from V and 0 bases from J, the junction contained 5 bases not matched to a gene. The CDR3 covers 16 residues. Germline CDR1 is SGHTA and CDR2 is FQGNSA. CDR3 sequence reads: CASSLAWTGPSYEQYF. CDR3 nucleotide sequence: TGTGCCAGCAGCTTAGCTTGGACAGGACCCTCCTACGAGCAGTACTTC.

There are many counts of this clonotype. This chain connects TRBV5-5 to TRBJ1-2; tentative D call: TRBD1 (5 bases). Trimming shortened V by 2 bases and J by 4 bases, and 18 bases separated the two germline ends. This CDR3 is 16 amino acids long. The germline V gene encodes CDR1 SGHKS and CDR2 YYEKEE (reference sequence). CDR3 residues: CASSLGERRQLYGYTF. CDR3 nucleotides: TGTGCCAGCAGCTTAGGAGAGAGGCGACAGCTCTATGGCTACACCTTC.

This clonotype was detected ten times or more. The chain is built from TRBV10-2 and TRBJ1-5; 10 bases match TRBD1. CDR3 length equals 14 residues. V shed 6 bases, J shed 2 bases, and the junction held 1 base outside the gene matches. Germline lookup yields CDR1 WSHSY and CDR2 SAAADI. CDR3 residues: CASRGTGGNQPQHF. CDR3 in DNA: TGCGCCAGCAGGGGGACAGGGGGCAATCAGCCCCAGCATTTT.

This clonotype turned up a few times. The chain has TRBV5-1 and TRBJ1-5, with D possibly TRBD1 on 6 matching bases. Germline V gives CDR1 SGHRS, CDR2 YFSETQ. V was cut by 1 base and J by 4 bases, with 9 bases left in between. The CDR3 is 14 residues long. The DNA of the CDR3 is TGCGCCAGCAGCTTGTCAGGGGTAAATCAGCCCCAGCATTTT. Translation gives CASSLSGVNQPQHF. Based on the CDR3 plus reference TRBV5-1 and TRBJ1-5, the full variable domain is KAGVTQTPRYLIKTRGQQVTLSCSPISGHRSVSWYQQTPGQGLQFLFEYFSETQRNKGNFPGRFSGRQFSNSRSEMNVSTLELGDSALYLCASSLSGVNQPQHFGDGTRLSIL.

The chain carries TRBV29-1 and TRBJ2-5, with D possibly TRBD1 on 5 matching bases. Trimming removed 4 bases from V and 4 bases from J, with 7 bases in between. The CDR3 contains 11 residues. From germline, CDR1 is SQVTM and CDR2 ANQGSEA. The CDR3 nucleotides are TGCAGCGTTGGACAGATAGAGACCCAGTACTTC. Its protein product is CSVGQIETQYF. Full variable domain (missing parts from reference TRBV29-1 and TRBJ2-5): SAVISQKPSRDICQRGTSLTIQCQVDSQVTMMFWYRQQPGQSLTLIATANQGSEATYESGFVIDKFPISRPNLTFSTLTVSNMSPEDSSIYLCSVGQIETQYFGPGTRLLVL.